Shown below are 21 T cell receptor beta chains from a single sample sequenced in a study of blood T cell repertoires in COVID-19. Clones were sequenced by immunoSEQ multiplex PCR, and TCRdb holds only the in-frame ones, with some missing. The table lists about 140,000 clones, around 78% of them singletons. Sequencing was performed on peripheral blood. Receptors originate from a woman at least 80 years old with active or convalescent COVID-19.

This clone has only a few counts. The chain carries TRBV7-3 and TRBJ2-1; 9 bases fit TRBD1. The length of the CDR3 is 15 residues. The trim removed 4 bases at V and 4 bases at J, leaving 5 bases unmatched. Germline CDR1 SGHTA, CDR2 FQGTGA. Here the CDR3 DNA reads TGTGCCAGCAGCTCACAGACAGGGGGATACAATGAGCAGTTCTTC. It encodes CASSSQTGGYNEQFF. The complete variable domain, with remaining parts taken from reference TRBV7-3 and TRBJ2-1, reads GAGVSQTPSNKVTEKGKYVELRCDPISGHTALYWYRQSLGQGPEFLIYFQGTGAADDSGLPNDRFFAVRPEGSVSTLKIQRTERGDSAVYLCASSSQTGGYNEQFFGPGTRLTVL.

This clone was seen only once. The J gene is TRBJ2-7, the V gene TRBV6-6, with D possibly matching TRBD1 (5 bases). CDR1 is MNHNY, CDR2 SVGAGI, per germline (reference sequence). The CDR3 loop spans 15 amino acids. V lost 6 bases and J 2 bases, leaving 17 bases between the germline ends. The DNA of the CDR3 is TGTGCCAGCAGCTTTGGGGCGTCTTTCGCCTACGAGCAGTACTTC. Residues: CASSFGASFAYEQYF.

The chain has TRBV30 and TRBJ1-2; weak D call: TRBD1 (6 bases). There are 12 residues in the CDR3. Per the germline V gene, CDR1 is GTSNPN and CDR2 is SVGIG (reference sequence). This chain's CDR3 is CAQDRQVYGYTF. CDR3 nucleotides: TGTGCGCAGGATAGACAGGTCTATGGCTACACCTTC.

This chain links TRBV29-1 with TRBJ1-1; possibly TRBD1 for D (6 bases). Trimming removed 3 bases from V and 4 bases from J, with 15 bases in between. The CDR3 sequence is 14 residues long. Per germline, CDR1 SQVTM and CDR2 ANQGSEA. The CDR3 DNA follows: TGCAGCGTTGATGTGACAGGTAAAGGCACTGAAGCTTTCTTT. It encodes CSVDVTGKGTEAFF.

The rearrangement uses TRBV5-1 and TRBJ1-2, with TRBD1 matching 9 bases. Losses at the gene ends were 4 bases for V and 7 bases for J; bases not matched to a gene: 8. The CDR3 is 14 amino acids. Looked up from germline, CDR1 is SGHRS and CDR2 is YFSETQ. CDR3 protein: CASSGGTGLGGYTF. The CDR3 nucleotides read TGCGCCAGCAGCGGGGGGACAGGGCTTGGTGGCTACACCTTC.

This chain links TRBV6-2 or TRBV6-3 with TRBJ1-6; TRBD1 matches 10 bases. V shed 0 bases, J shed 12 bases, and the junction held 11 bases outside the gene matches. Germline CDR1 MNHEY, CDR2 SVGEGT. The CDR3 extends over 17 amino acids. CDR3 loop: CASSYSTGGAFPLPLHF. The CDR3 coding sequence is TGTGCCAGCAGTTACTCGACAGGGGGCGCGTTCCCCTTACCCCTCCACTTT.

The chain links TRBV6-5 to TRBJ2-3; possibly TRBD2 for D (6 bases). The CDR3 spans 15 residues. Germline CDR1 MNHEY, CDR2 SVGAGI. The germline V and J ends were trimmed by 7 bases and 1 base, with 15 bases remaining between them. CDR3 DNA: TGTGCCAGCAAAGACGGGGGACCTGGCACAGATACGCAGTATTTT. Its translation is CASKDGGPGTDTQYF.

The genes are TRBV5-1 and TRBJ1-2; 10 nucleotides agree with TRBD1. V lost 4 bases, J lost 1 base, and 4 bases stayed unmatched. Germline loops: CDR1 SGHRS, CDR2 YFSETQ. The CDR3 sequence is 15 residues long. The CDR3: CASSRQGAGNYGYTF. CDR3 DNA: TGCGCCAGCAGCCGACAGGGGGCGGGTAACTATGGCTACACCTTC.

The rearrangement uses TRBV9 and TRBJ1-3; D is uncertain. CDR1 SGDLS and CDR2 YYNGEE come from the germline V gene. The CDR3 is 16 amino acids. V was cut by 0 bases and J by 0 bases, with 10 bases left in between. The DNA for the CDR3 is TGTGCCAGCAGCGTAGATCCTGGTAGCTCTGGAAACACCATATATTTT. Translating it yields CASSVDPGSSGNTIYF.

The chain employs TRBV6-2 or TRBV6-3 and TRBJ2-1; 10 bases are shared with TRBD2. This CDR3 spans 16 amino acids. The germline gives CDR1 MNHEY, CDR2 SVGEGT. V shed 2 bases, J shed 1 base, and the junction held 2 bases outside the gene matches. CDR3 sequence reads: CASSYELAGSYNEQFF. CDR3 nucleotides: TGTGCCAGCAGTTACGAACTAGCGGGGTCCTACAATGAGCAGTTCTTC.

This clone was observed once. The chain joins TRBV4-2 to TRBJ2-7; 7 positions match TRBD1. The CDR3 is 15 residues long. The germline V gene encodes CDR1 LGHNA and CDR2 YNFKEQ. Unmatched junction bases numbered 4, after V lost 0 bases and J lost 2 bases. CDR3 amino acids: CASSQDPQGAYEQYF. The CDR3, as DNA: TGTGCCAGCAGCCAAGATCCGCAGGGGGCCTACGAGCAGTACTTC.

This rearrangement joins TRBV25-1 to TRBJ2-2; 11 nucleotides match TRBD1. V lost 1 base to trimming and J lost 9 bases; unmatched junction nucleotides: 4. CDR3 length: 15 residues. The germline CDR1 and CDR2 sequences are MGHDK and SYGVNS. The CDR3 region has the DNA TGTGCCAGCAGTGAATCGGGGACAGGGGGATGGGAGCTGTTTTTT. It codes for CASSESGTGGWELFF.

This chain joins TRBV19 and TRBJ1-1, with D maybe TRBD1 (5 bases). Between the trimmed V and J ends, which lost 7 bases and 2 bases, there was a span of 11 bases. Germline lookup yields CDR1 LNHDA and CDR2 SQIVND (reference sequence). This CDR3 is 13 amino acids long. The CDR3 reads CASTGDSNTEAFF. Written as DNA, the CDR3 is TGTGCCAGTACTGGGGACTCTAACACTGAAGCTTTCTTT.

This rearrangement joins TRBV5-6 to TRBJ1-6; 7 bases line up with TRBD1. CDR1 SGHDT and CDR2 YYEEEE come from the germline V gene. CDR3 size: 16 residues. V lost 1 base and J lost 3; bases outside the gene matches: 4. The CDR3 DNA sequence: TGTGCCAGCAGCTTGTACAGGGGCAACTATAATTCACCCCTCCACTTT. It is translated as CASSLYRGNYNSPLHF.

The chain recombines TRBV19 with TRBJ2-3, with D unresolved. The germline V and J ends were trimmed by 3 bases and 3 bases, with 13 bases remaining between them. In germline, CDR1 is LNHDA, CDR2 SQIVND (reference sequence). This CDR3 has 15 amino acids. The CDR3: CASSILSTQTDTQYF. In DNA, the CDR3 is TGTGCCAGTAGTATCTTAAGCACACAGACAGATACGCAGTATTTT.

The V call is TRBV15, the J call TRBJ1-2, with TRBD1 identical over 9 bases. Unmatched junction bases numbered 5, after V lost 0 bases and J lost 0 bases. Germline lookup yields CDR1 LNHNV and CDR2 YYDKDF (reference sequence). This CDR3 spans 17 amino acids. The CDR3 reads CATSREHRGPSNYGYTF. As DNA, the CDR3 is TGTGCCACCAGCAGAGAACACAGGGGGCCGTCTAACTATGGCTACACCTTC.

This clone appeared once. This rearrangement joins TRBV7-2 to TRBJ1-2, with 7 bases aligning to TRBD1. This CDR3 comprises 16 residues. Losses at the gene ends were 1 base for V and 5 bases for J; bases not matched to a gene: 10. CDR1 SGHTA and CDR2 FQGNSA come from the germline V gene. The CDR3 loop reads CASSLDPWGQNYGYTF. In DNA form, the CDR3 reads TGTGCCAGCAGCTTAGATCCTTGGGGACAGAATTATGGCTACACCTTC.

This chain links TRBV3-1 (or the pseudogene TRBV3-2) with TRBJ2-3; TRBD2 matches at 10 bases. Germline values: CDR1 LGHDT, CDR2 YNNKEL (reference sequence). The CDR3 contains 16 residues. Germline trimming cut 2 bases from V and 5 bases from J; bases unmatched to any gene: 7. As DNA, the CDR3 is TGTGCCAGCAGCCAAATAGCGGGGGGATCGGGAGATACGCAGTATTTT. Translating it yields CASSQIAGGSGDTQYF.

The chain combines TRBV7-9 with TRBJ2-5, with TRBD1 as a possible D gene (5 bases). The CDR3 contains 14 residues. V lost 0 bases and J 4 bases, leaving 9 bases between the germline ends. Germline loops: CDR1 SEHNR, CDR2 FQNEAQ (reference sequence). The CDR3 spells CASSLAVGPETQYF. CDR3 nucleotides: TGTGCCAGCAGCTTAGCAGTGGGGCCAGAGACCCAGTACTTC.

This sequence joins TRBV5-1 and TRBJ2-2; D possibly corresponds to TRBD2 (5 bases). V was clipped by 0 bases and J by 3 bases, with 9 bases between them. Germline CDR1 and CDR2: SGHRS and YFSETQ. The CDR3 consists of 15 residues. CDR3 coding DNA: TGCGCCAGCAGCTTGGCTGCGGGTTACACCGGGGAGCTGTTTTTT. The encoded protein is CASSLAAGYTGELFF. The variable domain in full, with the rest retrieved from reference TRBV5-1 and TRBJ2-2, is KAGVTQTPRYLIKTRGQQVTLSCSPISGHRSVSWYQQTPGQGLQFLFEYFSETQRNKGNFPGRFSGRQFSNSRSEMNVSTLELGDSALYLCASSLAAGYTGELFFGEGSRLTVL.

This chain connects TRBV7-9 to TRBJ1-5, with D tentatively TRBD1 (6 bases). The CDR3 loop spans 14 amino acids. The germline V and J ends were trimmed by 0 bases and 4 bases, with 7 bases remaining between them. Per the germline V gene, CDR1 is SEHNR and CDR2 is FQNEAQ (reference sequence). In DNA, the CDR3 is TGTGCCAGCAGCTTAGCAACAGGGAATCAGCCCCAGCATTTT. Translating gives CASSLATGNQPQHF. Full variable domain (rest looked up from reference TRBV7-9 and TRBJ1-5): DTGVSQNPRHKITKRGQNVTFRCDPISEHNRLYWYRQTLGQGPEFLTYFQNEAQLEKSRLLSDRFSAERPKGSFSTLEIQRTEQGDSAMYLCASSLATGNQPQHFGDGTRLSIL.